What follows is one T cell receptor (beta chain) and its context. Its antigen is currently not known. Within one base of it there is no much larger clone, and no base qualities were kept. TCRbeta CDR3 regions were amplified from genomic DNA by means of the immunoSEQ Assay, a bias-controlled multiplex PCR. The published analysis was carried out like this. Within the assay, amplification of reference gene primers was used to estimate how many nucleated cells each sample contained. Sequence reads were collapsed and filtered to measure the absolute abundance of every unique TCRbeta CDR3 rearrangement. For each sample, productive Simpson clonality was calculated by taking the square root of Simpson's diversity index across productive rearrangements. The source is immuneACCESS, and TCRdb retained only in-frame sequences with V and J called. Part of the clones is not carried over; for the studies checked, unresolved V genes explain less than half of this, and the remainder is unexplained. V, J and clone size were drawn from that table, and D and trimming were deduced from the DNA. Here the sample has some 200,000 clones; under 95% occur a single time. Approximately 1.2% of the sample goes to the ten largest clones.

The data belong to a study of blood T cell repertoires in COVID-19 (dated by TCRdb to the early 2020s). Notes on the research overall: The collaborator samples originated in the United States, Italy and Spain and spanned the acute and convalescent phases of COVID-19. Samples were obtained from the ongoing ImmuneRACE study (first 160 participants) and from over 1,000 subjects provided by 6 global collaborators. Where HLA class I and class II types were available, the types were taken from metadata supplied by the sample provider, not from assay-based typing. Nearly every sample came with metadata listing a de-identified subject ID, COVID-19 status, age in years and sex. The prospective study material was composed of cDNA or gDNA derived from T cells, B-cell-depleted T cells, or PBMCs. The dataset comprised deeply sampled blood TCRbeta repertoires from subjects exposed to, actively infected with, or recovered from COVID-19. The repertoires were released in a freely available public database intended as a resource for research on the immune response to SARS-CoV-2. Summary of the overall study and its limitations: The quantity of clinical and demographic metadata differed by source and by participant and was supplied without curation.

The collaborating institutions used their own protocols to collect whole blood in K2EDTA tubes. Collaborator samples were shipped for TCRbeta analysis as frozen whole blood, isolated PBMCs, or DNA extracted from either sample type. Via the germline V gene (reference sequence), CDR1 is SEHNR and CDR2 FQNEAQ. From cysteine to phenylalanine, the CDR3 is 15 amino acids long. The read is trimmed to its CDR3 DNA, 45 bases read in frame from base 1. V is trimmed back by 7 bases and J by 7 bases, and the junction contains 9 bases that no gene match accounts for. The source of this sequence is a man aged 30 to 39 with acute or convalescent COVID-19. The sequenced sample consisted of peripheral blood. The rearrangement combines TRBV7-9 with TRBJ2-1, with TRBD1 matching 11 junction bases. The DNA sequence follows: TGTGCCAGCACCCACGGACAGGGGGCGGGGAATGAGCAGTTCTTC. This is translated as CASTHGQGAGNEQFF.